Listed here is a single T cell receptor beta chain. It lacks a known antigen. Nothing much larger sits one base from this clone, and base qualities are not available. The sample belongs to a study of cytomegalovirus exposure and HLA in healthy donors (dated by TCRdb to 2017 to 2019). Study-level background: In an earlier analysis of approximately 500 of the donors, 250 to 350 Gb of sequence data and 90 million to 130 million unique TCR beta sequences from 180 million or so T cells were reported. Approximately 300 gigabases of sequencing data and 75 million to 85 million unique TCR sequences made up an early release that covered 500 to 650 HLA-typed donors. Of the 300 to 500 genotyped donors, approximately 81% were placed in the genetic ancestry cluster associated with self-reported Caucasian donors. The study was designed to test whether signatures of past pathogen exposure could be identified by cataloging public T cell receptors. The study used immunosequencing to profile the T cell repertoires of hundreds of subjects and linked those repertoires to cytomegalovirus serostatus. Besides the first cohort of some 670 subjects, a separate validation cohort made up of roughly 120 different subjects was used. High-throughput TCR immunosequencing, statistical association of individual TCRs with disease status, and machine learning were combined to predict cytomegalovirus infection status. A later analysis re-examined previously published TCR beta repertoires from more than 550 donors and added high-resolution HLA genotyping to investigate patterns of TCR occurrence. The later analysis used no new phenotypic data to find candidate immune exposures, relying instead on TCR beta sequences and their occurrence across donors. An earlier analysis of some 500 of the donors used high-throughput TCR beta sequencing to judge whether each TCR beta V gene segment behaved as functional or pseudogenic. Donor age, sex, ethnicity and CMV serostatus were compiled alongside the repertoire data. A later genetic analysis took genome-wide SNP genotypes for about 65% of the 666 donors and used that subset as a discovery cohort. All discovery cohort repertoires had been generated using a single sequencing platform. Both class I and class II loci were covered by HLA typing, at four-digit resolution. The number of donors typed differed by locus, with roughly 620-640 for A, B, C, DRB1 and DQB1, around 560 for DQA1, about 610 for DPA1, and about 450 for DPB1. Roughly 5 DR-DQ haplotypes were handled as single units for association and clustering, since linkage in the cohort was strong. On average, roughly 240,000 unique TCR beta nucleotide sequences were sequenced per donor among 398 genotyped donors of the cohort, with roughly a sixth of those sequences being non-productive.

In total, just over 650 healthy bone marrow donors made up the cohort. At the time of sampling, every cohort member was nominally healthy, though immune exposures that went unrecorded were likely present. The donor was CMV seronegative and was included in the group of about 350 seronegative cohort members. A peripheral blood sample was provided by each donor, and peripheral blood mononuclear cells were used for TCR beta sequencing. Genomic DNA extraction from the blood cell samples was performed with the Qiagen DNeasy Blood Extraction Kit. The research as a whole found: In the study, 150 to 200 TCR beta chains were listed as associated with cytomegalovirus. In a later genetic analysis, fewer N-insertions in productive TCRs were reported among donors in an Asian-associated ancestry cluster than the approximately 670-donor mean. The presence/absence analyses assumed that sequencing depth was roughly uniform across donors, and that assumption may not be true. Compared with equally common non-associated chains, HLA-associated TCR beta chains in a later analysis were more clonally expanded and had lower generation probabilities. The sequencing pipeline was judged likely to have produced a cluster of highly shared sequence variants as a technical artifact. While some public TCRs were present in many individuals, most TCR sequences turned up only very rarely across donors. According to a later analysis, most CMV-associated TCR beta chains appeared to be HLA-restricted, and the HLA associations seemed to be driven largely by CMV exposure. V-gene and J-gene trimming of TCR beta chains was associated with a missense DCLRE1C variant in a later genetic analysis, and the association was replicated in an independent cohort. Some IMGT-functional V segments, including TRBV6-2 and TRBV6-3, could not be distinguished by the 87-base-pair reads and were therefore excluded. In an earlier analysis of roughly 560 of the donors, most TCR beta V segments were observed in productive rearrangements about 87% or about 30% of the time, broadly matching IMGT annotations. In vitro tests confirmed that a few of the cytomegalovirus-associated TCR beta chains recognize cytomegalovirus antigens. A further reported finding was that TCR beta sequences accurately predicted the HLA-A and HLA-B alleles for most subjects in the first cohort. Because counts were too low, around 17 rarely observed V segments, including chromosome 9 orphons, were left out of the earlier analysis of 587 of the donors. According to a later analysis, TCR association rates differed among HLA loci, with DRB1 alleles showing the most associated TCRs and HLA-C alleles showing the fewest. In a later analysis, several top co-occurrence clusters were reported to appear linked to parvovirus B19, influenza, CMV and Epstein-Barr virus. For the cohort, immune exposure information was limited to CMV serostatus. Correlated functional status among segregating V segments might reflect linkage disequilibrium, but an unknown experimental factor could not be ruled out. According to the authors, the approach could potentially be generalized to other disease states and immunological phenotypes. Only TCR beta chains were sequenced in this cohort, and the absence of alpha or paired-chain data limited detectable features. Specific HLA alleles were associated with about 17,000 TCR beta sequences at a false discovery rate of 0.05 in a later analysis. HLA typing was unavailable for some donors at each locus, so association tests used only the typed subset. When HLA alleles, especially DR and DQ, strongly co-occurred, TCR associations were difficult to assign to individual alleles. Cytomegalovirus status was reported to be diagnosed by the classifier with high specificity and sensitivity in both the original and validation cohorts.

The library came from the immunoSEQ multiplex PCR assay. For the multiplex PCR, a mixture combining 60 forward primers for TCR Vbeta segments and 13 reverse primers for TCR Jbeta segments was used. The CDR3 region of rearranged TCR beta genes was amplified from genomic DNA with a multiplex PCR assay. The Illumina HiSeq System was used to sequence the amplified TCR beta libraries as 87-base-pair reads. In the original analysis: A later analysis counted about 80 million unique TCR beta chains across the 690 or so repertoires, and roughly 9.9 million of these chains were shared by at least two donors. To remove PCR and sequencing errors, raw reads were error-corrected and collapsed into unique sequences using a nearest-neighbor algorithm that merged closely related sequences. To assign V, D and J gene segments, CDR3 sequences were aligned to IMGT reference sequences. Each retained sequence needed at least a six-nucleotide match to both a V gene segment and a J gene segment. Rearrangements were classified as productive when the CDR3 lacked stop codons and remained in frame with V and J, and all other rearrangements were classified as non-productive. CDR3 was defined according to IMGT convention as the region running from the second conserved V-encoded cysteine to the conserved J-encoded phenylalanine. The earlier analysis of fewer than 750 of the donors excluded sequences that lacked an unambiguous match to a single V gene segment. In an earlier analysis of several hundred of the donors, V segments were called functional above 56.7% productive rearrangements and were called segregating when the between-donor standard deviation exceeded 5%. A statistical classification framework was developed to diagnose cytomegalovirus status using the catalog of TCR beta chain sequences. In a later analysis, TCR nucleotide sequences were compared against IMGT/GENE-DB human TR gene sequences so that V and J genes could be assigned. A later analysis assigned CDR3 sequences and most-parsimonious VDJ recombination scenarios with the TCRdist pipeline. In a later analysis, each TCR beta chain was defined by its CDR3 amino acid sequence together with its V-gene family, and reads lacking a unique V-gene family were excluded. As a way to deal with suspected cross-contamination and a sequencing artifact, a later analysis dropped approximately 590 nucleotide sequences that were highly shared and had low generation probability. For each public chain, a later analysis derived a clonal expansion index from normalized ranks of inferred template counts within each repertoire. In a later analysis, generation probabilities were computed with a VDJ recombination model fitted to out-of-frame rearrangements, and the resulting probabilities were checked against IGoR. In a later analysis, TCR-TCR, TCR-HLA and TCR-CMV co-occurrence was scored with hypergeometric tests, and a repertoire-size bias correction was applied to TCR pairs. A later analysis estimated false discovery rates by permuting HLA or CMV assignments 20 times. In a later analysis, co-occurring TCRs were grouped using DBSCAN, and TCRdist sequence similarity was added for clustering within HLA-allele-positive subsets. For co-occurrence clustering, repertoires with fewer than 30,000 or more than 120,000 public chains were excluded, along with about five repertoires with anomalous nucleotide sharing. TCRdb holds this immuneACCESS table with in-frame rearrangements only. Some clones are missing; in checked studies, unresolved V genes explain under half, and the rest has no known cause. V, J and clone size derive from that table, while D and trimming were established from the DNA sequence. The sample table lists some 150,000 clones, around 74% of them with a count of one. Roughly 2.8% of the sample is in the top ten clones.

The CDR3 numbers 14 residues from cysteine through phenylalanine. Only the CDR3 part of the read is kept: 42 bases, read in frame from the first base. V is pared back by 4 bases and J by 0 bases, with 9 bases lying between the germline termini. From the germline V gene, CDR1 is MNHEY and CDR2 is SVGAGI. The TCR comes from a man aged 18 to 29 in good health and CMV-seronegative. Sequenced: PBMCs. The rearranged segments are TRBV6-5 and TRBJ1-1; the D gene cannot be named for sure. The sequenced DNA: TGTGCCAGCAGTTCCCCGGGGTTGAACACTGAAGCTTTCTTT. It codes for CASSSPGLNTEAFF.